A selection of T cell receptor beta chains follows, all from one sample in a study of cytomegalovirus exposure and HLA in healthy donors. Measured with immunoSEQ multiplex PCR; TCRdb has only the in-frame clones, and not every one. The table has over 100,000 clones, more than 60% seen once. Sequences were obtained from PBMCs. The receptors were sampled from a woman in her 40s in good health and CMV-seropositive. CDR3s include the opening cysteine and the closing phenylalanine or tryptophan. D genes are given only for firm matches. Only part of the rows carry a size: once, few, many, or a class if the clone is expanded.

V gene,clone size,J gene,D gene,CDR3 DNA,CDR3 protein
TRBV4-1,once,TRBJ2-7,NA,TGCGCCAGCAGCCAGAGGGCATCCGAGCAGTACTTC,CASSQRASEQYF
TRBV7-9,NA,TRBJ1-4,TRBD1,TGTGCCAGCAGCAGAGGACAGGGGGTTCGCGAAAAACTGTTTTTT,CASSRGQGVREKLFF
TRBV28,few,TRBJ1-3,TRBD1,TGTGCCAGCAGTTTAGGTGACAGGGCTGGAAACACCATATATTTT,CASSLGDRAGNTIYF
TRBV4-2,NA,TRBJ2-7,TRBD2,TGTGCCAGCAGCTCACAAAATATCGGGGGGAGATCCTACGAGCAGTACTTC,CASSSQNIGGRSYEQYF
TRBV28,NA,TRBJ2-7,TRBD1,TGTGCCAGCAGACGTTCGGGACAGGGAACCTACGAGCAGTACTTC,CASRRSGQGTYEQYF
TRBV5-1,NA,TRBJ2-3,TRBD2,TGCGCCAGCAGTTGGACTAGCGGGGGGGCGGCAGATACGCAGTATTTT,CASSWTSGGAADTQYF
TRBV30,NA,TRBJ1-2,NA,TGTGCCTGGAACCGACTCGCTGGCTACACCTTC,CAWNRLAGYTF
TRBV5-1,NA,TRBJ1-1,NA,TGCGCCAGCAGCCCGGGTTTCAGTCTGAACACTGAAGCTTTCTTT,CASSPGFSLNTEAFF
TRBV6-1,NA,TRBJ1-4,NA,TGTGCCAGCAGTGAGTGGTTCTTAGGGAGTCTGTTTTTT,CASSEWFLGSLFF
TRBV28,NA,TRBJ2-5,NA,TGTGCCAGCAGCCTTTTAACCGGGAAAGAGACCCAGTACTTC,CASSLLTGKETQYF
TRBV6-1,NA,TRBJ1-5,TRBD1,TGTGCCAGCAGTGGGGACAGCGGTAATCAGCCCCAGCATTTT,CASSGDSGNQPQHF
TRBV5-6,NA,TRBJ1-2,TRBD1,TGTGCCAGCAGCTTGGAAGGTGGAGGGGGCATGGGGGGCTACACCTTC,CASSLEGGGGMGGYTF
TRBV7-9,once,TRBJ2-1,NA,TGTGCCAGCAGCTTAGCGGGGGCAGGCGAGCAGTTCTTC,CASSLAGAGEQFF
TRBV30,NA,TRBJ1-6,TRBD1,TGTGCCTGGAGGGACAGGGTAGATTCACCCCTCCACTTT,CAWRDRVDSPLHF
TRBV30,NA,TRBJ1-1,TRBD1,TGTGCCTGCAGAAAGGGACAGCTGAACACTGAAGCTTTCTTT,CACRKGQLNTEAFF
TRBV29-1,NA,TRBJ1-1,TRBD1,TGCAGCGCACGAGGGGGACAGGGATTTAACACTGAAGCTTTCTTT,CSARGGQGFNTEAFF
TRBV29-1,NA,TRBJ1-5,NA,TGCAGCGCCCAGGACTTTAGCAATCAGCCCCAGCATTTT,CSAQDFSNQPQHF
TRBV23-1,NA,TRBJ1-1,NA,TGCGCCAGCAGTCAATTGGGCCAGAGAAATGAAGCTTTCTTT,CASSQLGQRNEAFF
TRBV9,NA,TRBJ1-4,NA,TGTGCCAGCAGTGAGACCGGGATAACAACTAATGAAAAACTGTTTTTT,CASSETGITTNEKLFF
TRBV30,NA,TRBJ2-1,NA,TGTGCCTCCCGGGGGAGCTCCTACAATGAGCAGTTCTTC,CASRGSSYNEQFF
TRBV30,NA,TRBJ2-4,NA,TGTGCCTGGAGGGAGGGGGGGTTGGAAAACATTCAGTACTTC,CAWREGGLENIQYF
TRBV9,NA,TRBJ2-7,NA,TGTGCCAGCAGCCTCGACAGCGAGCAGTACTTC,CASSLDSEQYF
TRBV5-4,NA,TRBJ2-1,TRBD2,TGTGCCAGCAGCTTTCCGACTAGCGGGGGGTCCTACAATGAGCAGTTCTTC,CASSFPTSGGSYNEQFF
TRBV19,NA,TRBJ1-2,TRBD1,TGTGCCAGTAGTAGGGACAGTTCTAACTATGGCTACACCTTC,CASSRDSSNYGYTF
TRBV5-6,NA,TRBJ1-1,NA,TGTGCCAGCAGCTTCGGGGGATTCGGGAAGAACACTGAAGCTTTCTTT,CASSFGGFGKNTEAFF
TRBV2,NA,TRBJ2-1,TRBD2,TGTGCCAGCAGTTTAGGACTAGCGGGAGGAAGGGATGAGCAGTTCTTC,CASSLGLAGGRDEQFF
TRBV10-3,few,TRBJ2-2,TRBD2,TGTGCCATCAGTGTGGGCGGGGGGAACACCGGGGAGCTGTTTTTT,CAISVGGGNTGELFF
TRBV30,NA,TRBJ1-5,NA,TGTGCCTGGAGTGTACGATCGGGAGGGCGCAATCAGCCCCAGCATTTT,CAWSVRSGGRNQPQHF
TRBV19,NA,TRBJ1-5,NA,TGTGCCAGTAGTATAGCCCCGATACAGGGCTATGTTCGTCAGCCCCAGCATTTT,CASSIAPIQGYVRQPQHF
TRBV18,NA,TRBJ2-7,TRBD1,TGTGCCAGCTCACCATTGCGTTTGGGACAGAGCTCCTACGAGCAGTACTTC,CASSPLRLGQSSYEQYF
TRBV11-3,NA,TRBJ1-5,NA,TGTGCCAGCAGCCCGCGGTTGAGCCGTAGCAATCAGCCCCAGCATTTT,CASSPRLSRSNQPQHF
TRBV4-1,few,TRBJ1-5,NA,TGCGCCAGCAGCCCGAAATACAGGGATGATAGCAATCAGCCCCAGCATTTT,CASSPKYRDDSNQPQHF
TRBV28,few,TRBJ2-5,TRBD2,TGTGCCAGCAGTTTAAAGCCCCCGCTAGCGGGGGGGCCACTGGGAGAGACCCAGTACTTC,CASSLKPPLAGGPLGETQYF
TRBV2,NA,TRBJ1-1,NA,TGTGCCAGCAGTGCAGCCCTTCACTTGAACACTGAAGCTTTCTTT,CASSAALHLNTEAFF
TRBV6-5,few,TRBJ2-3,NA,TGTGCCAGCAGCGAGGGCGGTTCTGGCACAGATACGCAGTATTTT,CASSEGGSGTDTQYF
TRBV30,NA,TRBJ2-5,NA,TGTGCCTGGAGCCCCCAGTCTTTTTTAGAGACCCAGTACTTC,CAWSPQSFLETQYF
TRBV19,once,TRBJ2-3,TRBD2,TGTGCCAGTAGTCTCGGACTAGCCCTGTCTAGCACAGATACGCAGTATTTT,CASSLGLALSSTDTQYF
TRBV7-3,NA,TRBJ1-1,NA,TGTGCCAGCAGCCCCCACCCTTGGGCAGGTGAGAACACTGAAGCTTTCTTT,CASSPHPWAGENTEAFF
TRBV5-1,NA,TRBJ2-5,NA,TGCGCCAGCACTACAGAGCGGCTTGAGACCCAGTACTTC,CASTTERLETQYF
TRBV5-1,NA,TRBJ1-1,NA,TGCGCCAGCAGCACAGATTCGAACACTGAAGCTTTCTTT,CASSTDSNTEAFF
TRBV28,NA,TRBJ1-5,NA,TGTGCCAGCAGTTCATCAGGGGCCGGAATTAATTTT,CASSSSGAGINF
TRBV13,NA,TRBJ2-7,NA,TGTGCCAGCAGCTACTCCGTTGACAGGAGAAAGTACGAGCAGTACTTC,CASSYSVDRRKYEQYF
TRBV2,NA,TRBJ2-2,TRBD2,TGTGCCAGCAGTGGGACTAGTCGGGACACCGGGGAGCTGTTTTTT,CASSGTSRDTGELFF
TRBV2,NA,TRBJ2-7,NA,TGTGCCAGCAACGAGGAGGCGTTCAACGAGCAGTACTTC,CASNEEAFNEQYF
TRBV28,NA,TRBJ2-7,TRBD1,TGTGCCAGCACCGTCGACAGGGGGGGTCTCCAGTACTTC,CASTVDRGGLQYF
TRBV6-1,NA,TRBJ2-1,NA,TGTGCCAGCAGCAGAAACAATGAGCAGTTCTTC,CASSRNNEQFF
TRBV30,NA,TRBJ2-7,TRBD1,TGTGCCTGGAGTGGGTGGGACAGGCGCTCCTACGAGCAGTACTTC,CAWSGWDRRSYEQYF
TRBV29-1,once,TRBJ2-4,NA,TGCAGGTTAGCCGGGCCCAGGGGGGTCCTAGCCAAAAACATTCAGTACTTC,CRLAGPRGVLAKNIQYF
TRBV7-2,NA,TRBJ2-7,TRBD2,TGTGCCAGCAGCTTAGTCGGCCTGGGAGGGGTGAGCGAGCAGTACTTC,CASSLVGLGGVSEQYF
TRBV5-1,NA,TRBJ1-1,NA,TGCGCCAGCAGCTTGCCAGGCACGAACACTGAAGCTTTCTTT,CASSLPGTNTEAFF
TRBV30,few,TRBJ1-5,NA,TGTGCCTCCTCCTCCTTGACAAGCAATCAGCCCCAGCATTTT,CASSSLTSNQPQHF
TRBV5-1,few,TRBJ2-1,NA,TGCGCCAGCAAAAAACAACCCGAACAGGGAAATGAGCAGTTCTTC,CASKKQPEQGNEQFF
TRBV19,once,TRBJ2-5,NA,TGTGCCAGTAGTGGGGACTGGTTAGGGACCCAGTACTTC,CASSGDWLGTQYF